One sample yielded the 27 T cell receptor beta chains listed below, sequenced in a study of graft-versus-host responses after intestinal transplantation listed by TCRdb under 2021. The library was produced with the immunoSEQ multiplex PCR assay. TCRdb retrieved this table from immuneACCESS and kept in-frame rearrangements only. Not all clones are present; in checked studies, unresolved V genes account for under half, and no reason is known for the remainder. Across this sample there are approximately 17,000 clones, with about 80% seen only once. The top ten hold roughly 3.8% of the sample. Dithiothreitol, EDTA incubations and collagenase D digestion were used to isolate intraepithelial and lamina propria lymphocytes from graft specimens. Sequences were derived from ileum tissue, sampled about 80 weeks after intestinal transplantation. The origin of the receptors is a human patient who received an intestinal transplant, so some T cells may come from the graft donor.

This rearrangement joins TRBV28 to TRBJ1-6; TRBD1 agrees at 7 bases. The length of the CDR3 is 13 residues. Germline V gene sequence: CDR1 MDHEN, CDR2 SYDVKM. The ends lost 11 bases at V and 8 bases at J; junction bases unmatched: 9. The CDR3 here is CAGNRGVDSPLHF. The CDR3 DNA is TGTGCCGGAAACAGGGGCGTGGATTCACCCCTCCACTTT. The variable domain in full, with the rest retrieved from reference TRBV28 and TRBJ1-6, is DVKVTQSSRYLVKRTGEKVFLECVQDMDHENMFWYRQDPGLGLRLIYFSYDVKMKEKGDIPEGYSVSREKKERFSLILESASTNQTSMYLCAGNRGVDSPLHFGNGTRLTVT.

The J gene is TRBJ1-5, the V gene TRBV2; D is uncertain. Germline CDR1 reads SNHLY; CDR2 reads FYNNEI. The CDR3 length is 12 residues. V was cut by 6 bases and J by 4 bases, with 7 bases left in between. The CDR3 DNA sequence: TGTGCCAGCAGGACTAATAATCAGCCCCAGCATTTT. The encoded protein is CASRTNNQPQHF.

The chain has TRBV5-4 and TRBJ1-1; the D is unclear. In germline, CDR1 is SGHNT, CDR2 YYREEE (reference sequence). The CDR3 consists of 12 residues. V lost 3 bases and J 8 bases, leaving 11 bases between the germline ends. The CDR3 here is CASSSDRQEAFF. As DNA, the CDR3 is TGTGCCAGCAGCTCGGATAGACAAGAAGCTTTCTTT.

This clone was detected a few times. The chain is built from TRBV19 and TRBJ1-2; no firm D call. V dropped 5 bases and J dropped 6 bases, with 16 bases sitting between them. Germline CDR1 reads LNHDA; CDR2 reads SQIVND (reference sequence). The CDR3 totals 14 residues. The CDR3 loop is CASSPWNTANGYTF. Written as DNA, the CDR3 is TGTGCCAGTAGTCCGTGGAACACTGCGAATGGCTACACCTTC.

The V gene is TRBV10-3, the J gene TRBJ1-3, with unresolved D. CDR3 length: 18 amino acids. Trimming took off 8 bases at V and 0 bases at J, with 23 bases between the two ends. Germline V gene lookup returns CDR1 ENHRY and CDR2 SYGVKD. The CDR3 nucleotides read TGTGCCATCGGAGGAGGCAGCCTAAAATCGAACTCTGGAAACACCATATATTTT. Its protein is CAIGGGSLKSNSGNTIYF.

The chain couples TRBV18 to TRBJ2-7; 7 nucleotides agree with TRBD1. Trimming took 4 bases from V and 3 from J; bases not matched to a gene: 9. Germline CDR1 and CDR2: KGHSH and LQKENI. The CDR3 is 15 residues long. DNA for the CDR3: TGTGCCAGCTCACAGCCAACAGGGGTAGTCTACGAGCAGTACTTC. Its protein is CASSQPTGVVYEQYF.

This clone was recorded a few times. The rearrangement uses TRBV6-5 and TRBJ1-3; 9 bases align to TRBD1. Germline values: CDR1 MNHEY, CDR2 SVGAGI. J lost 0 bases, V lost 6 bases, and 3 bases had no gene match. The CDR3 is 15 amino acids. In DNA, the CDR3 is TGTGCCAGCAGCCCGACAGGGGGCTCTGGAAACACCATATATTTT. Translating it yields CASSPTGGSGNTIYF.

CDR3 amino acids: CASSEGQRDEKLFF. For the CDR3, the DNA is TGTGCCAGCAGCGAGGGACAGCGGGATGAAAAACTGTTTTTT. J is TRBJ1-4 and V is TRBV9, with 7 bases identical to TRBD1. The ends lost 3 bases at V and 6 bases at J; junction bases unmatched: 5. The CDR3 extends over 14 amino acids. Germline-derived CDR1 and CDR2 are SGDLS and YYNGEE.

V is TRBV15 and J is TRBJ2-3; 8 nucleotides line up with TRBD1. From germline, CDR1 is LNHNV and CDR2 YYDKDF (reference sequence). This CDR3 has 15 amino acids. V was clipped by 8 bases and J by 1 base; unmatched bases: 8. CDR3 DNA: TGTGCCACCGACACAGGGGGGACCCGCACAGATACGCAGTATTTT. This gives the protein CATDTGGTRTDTQYF.

The gene calls are TRBV7-9 and TRBJ1-1, with D possibly being TRBD1 (5 bases). V lost 7 bases and J lost 4, with 16 bases in between. This CDR3 is 14 amino acids long. The germline V gene encodes CDR1 SEHNR and CDR2 FQNEAQ (reference sequence). The chain's CDR3 is CASTGRDFSTEAFF. CDR3 bases: TGTGCCAGCACAGGACGGGACTTTAGCACTGAAGCTTTCTTT.

This clone appeared a few times. V usage is TRBV27 and J usage is TRBJ2-2, with 7 bases matching TRBD2. The CDR3 is 15 residues long. The germline CDR1 and CDR2 sequences are MNHEY and SMNVEV (reference sequence). With 2 bases clipped from V and 6 bases from J, the junction kept 6 bases outside the gene matches. The CDR3, as DNA: TGTGCCAGCAGTTTAAGGGGCGGGGGTTCCGGGGAGCTGTTTTTT. It encodes CASSLRGGGSGELFF.

This clone was observed a handful of times. The gene calls are TRBV16 and TRBJ2-5; D remains unclear. V was clipped by 0 bases and J by 5 bases, with 10 bases between them. The CDR3 runs 14 residues. Germline CDR1 reads KGHSY; CDR2 reads FQNENV. CDR3 loop: CASSQSRASETQYF. In DNA, the CDR3 is TGTGCCAGCAGCCAATCTAGGGCGAGCGAGACCCAGTACTTC.

The chain employs TRBV19 and TRBJ2-3; unclear D gene. Trimming removed 3 bases at V and 4 bases at J, with 11 bases between. Germline V gene data show CDR1 as LNHDA and CDR2 as SQIVND (reference sequence). This CDR3 spans 14 amino acids. DNA of the CDR3: TGTGCCAGTAGTATGGTTCGGCTTCCAGATACGCAGTATTTT. Translation: CASSMVRLPDTQYF.

This clone was counted once. The rearrangement joins TRBV6-4 to TRBJ2-1; 10 nucleotides agree with TRBD1. The CDR3 runs to 15 residues. V was pared by 0 bases and J by 6 bases, with 2 bases of the junction left unmatched. Germline V lookup: CDR1 MRHNA, CDR2 SNTAGT. The CDR3: CASSDSRTGGNEQFF. CDR3 DNA: TGTGCCAGCAGTGACTCCAGGACAGGGGGCAATGAGCAGTTCTTC.

The genes are TRBV5-6 and TRBJ1-2, with a tentative D call TRBD1 (5 bases). Germline V CDR1 and CDR2: SGHDT, YYEEEE. V was trimmed by 0 bases and J by 4 bases, leaving 7 bases between them. The CDR3 consists of 13 residues. The CDR3 DNA reads as TGTGCCAGCAGCTTGGGAGGGGCCTATGGCTACACCTTC. Its translation is CASSLGGAYGYTF.

This clone has more than one count but fewer than ten. The chain has TRBV18 and TRBJ1-2; D not resolved. Trimming cost V 4 bases and J 8 bases, with 14 bases left between them. The CDR3 loop spans 13 amino acids. The germline CDR1 and CDR2 sequences are KGHSH and LQKENI. The CDR3 sequence is CASSRPDMEGYTF. The CDR3 DNA follows: TGTGCCAGCTCACGCCCTGATATGGAGGGCTACACCTTC.

The V call is TRBV7-9, the J call TRBJ2-3; the D gene is possibly TRBD2 (6 bases). The V gene's germline CDR1 is SEHNR and CDR2 FQNEAQ (reference sequence). The V end lost 6 bases, the J end lost 5 bases, and 6 bases lay between the germline ends. The CDR3 runs 11 residues. The DNA of the CDR3 is TGTGCCAGCAGGGAGGGAGATACGCAGTATTTT. Residues: CASREGDTQYF.

This chain links TRBV5-1 with TRBJ2-5; D is unclear. CDR3 size: 12 residues. The germline V gene encodes CDR1 SGHRS and CDR2 YFSETQ. The ends were cut back, 5 bases at V and 0 bases at J, with 5 bases in the middle. CDR3 sequence reads: CASRVDQETQYF. The CDR3 DNA reads as TGCGCCAGCAGGGTAGACCAAGAGACCCAGTACTTC.

The rearrangement joins TRBV4-2 to TRBJ2-1; the match to TRBD2 covers 9 bases. Germline V gene data show CDR1 as LGHNA and CDR2 as YNFKEQ. The CDR3 is made up of 13 amino acids. V shed 5 bases and J 10 bases; nucleotides not matched to a gene: 6. CDR3 nucleotide sequence: TGTGCCAGCAGCGCGGTCCTAGCGGGGGAGCAGTTCTTC. This sequence encodes CASSAVLAGEQFF.

This sequence joins TRBV7-7 and TRBJ1-6; TRBD1 is a possible D gene (6 bases). Trimming left V 5 bases short and J 0 bases short, with 20 bases between. Germline CDR1 is SSHAT and CDR2 is FNYEAQ (reference sequence). This CDR3 has 19 amino acids. The CDR3 bases are TGTGCCAGCAGCCCCCGTTTAAGGACAGAGAGCTCCTATAATTCACCCCTCCACTTT. Amino acid sequence: CASSPRLRTESSYNSPLHF.

This chain links TRBV7-8 with TRBJ1-3; D remains ambiguous. With 5 bases removed from V and 1 base from J, the gap between germline ends came to 18 bases. The CDR3 spans 17 residues. Germline lookup yields CDR1 SGHVS and CDR2 FQNEAQ. The CDR3, as DNA: TGTGCCAGCAGCCGCTACGCCGCTTCTACGTCTGGAAACACCATATATTTT. Protein sequence: CASSRYAASTSGNTIYF.

The chain couples TRBV5-8 to TRBJ2-3, with no clear D. Trimming pared 1 base from V and 1 base from J, leaving 7 bases between. Germline V lookup: CDR1 SGHTS, CDR2 YDEGEE. This CDR3 comprises 14 residues. CDR3 nucleotides: TGTGCCAGCAGCTTGAGGCAGGGCACAGATACGCAGTATTTT. Its protein is CASSLRQGTDTQYF.

V usage is TRBV5-1 and J usage is TRBJ2-5; D is possibly TRBD2 (6 bases). CDR3 length: 13 amino acids. Germline V gene data show CDR1 as SGHRS and CDR2 as YFSETQ. Trimming left V 4 bases short and J 3 bases short, with 10 bases between. The CDR3 loop reads CASSLGGKETQYF. The CDR3 region has the DNA TGCGCCAGCAGCCTGGGGGGAAAAGAGACCCAGTACTTC.

This clone showed up just once. The chain recombines TRBV2 with TRBJ2-5; 8 bases agree with TRBD2. The closer fit of TRBJ2-7 to the DNA end suggests the J call may be wrong. Germline loops: CDR1 SNHLY, CDR2 FYNNEI. The CDR3 loop spans 15 amino acids. CDR3: CASSEVAGGTYEQYF. DNA for the CDR3: TGTGCCAGCAGTGAAGTGGCGGGGGGAACCTACGAGCAGTACTTC.

The J gene is TRBJ2-7, the V gene TRBV7-6; perhaps TRBD1 as D (6 bases). This CDR3 spans 14 amino acids. V was shortened by 0 bases and J by 3 bases, with 9 bases between the two germline ends. Germline V CDR1 and CDR2: SGHVS, FNYEAQ. CDR3 DNA: TGTGCCAGCAGCTTAGCTACAGGGAGCTACGAGCAGTACTTC. Protein: CASSLATGSYEQYF.

This chain joins TRBV5-3 and TRBJ1-2; D may be TRBD1 (5 bases). TRBV5-3 is assigned to the ORF class and has an uncertain function. V lost 2 bases and J 7 bases, leaving 12 bases between the germline ends. This CDR3 is built from 13 residues. In nucleotides, the CDR3 is TGTGCCAGAAGCTTACGGGGCCTCGGTGGCTACACCTTC. Protein: CARSLRGLGGYTF.

The rearrangement links TRBV18 to TRBJ1-2, with TRBD1 identical over 9 bases. The CDR3 covers 16 residues. From germline, CDR1 is KGHSH and CDR2 LQKENI. The trim removed 4 bases at V and 6 bases at J, leaving 12 bases unmatched. CDR3 DNA: TGTGCCAGCTCACAAATTGCTACCGGGACAGGGAATGGCTACACCTTC. Protein: CASSQIATGTGNGYTF.